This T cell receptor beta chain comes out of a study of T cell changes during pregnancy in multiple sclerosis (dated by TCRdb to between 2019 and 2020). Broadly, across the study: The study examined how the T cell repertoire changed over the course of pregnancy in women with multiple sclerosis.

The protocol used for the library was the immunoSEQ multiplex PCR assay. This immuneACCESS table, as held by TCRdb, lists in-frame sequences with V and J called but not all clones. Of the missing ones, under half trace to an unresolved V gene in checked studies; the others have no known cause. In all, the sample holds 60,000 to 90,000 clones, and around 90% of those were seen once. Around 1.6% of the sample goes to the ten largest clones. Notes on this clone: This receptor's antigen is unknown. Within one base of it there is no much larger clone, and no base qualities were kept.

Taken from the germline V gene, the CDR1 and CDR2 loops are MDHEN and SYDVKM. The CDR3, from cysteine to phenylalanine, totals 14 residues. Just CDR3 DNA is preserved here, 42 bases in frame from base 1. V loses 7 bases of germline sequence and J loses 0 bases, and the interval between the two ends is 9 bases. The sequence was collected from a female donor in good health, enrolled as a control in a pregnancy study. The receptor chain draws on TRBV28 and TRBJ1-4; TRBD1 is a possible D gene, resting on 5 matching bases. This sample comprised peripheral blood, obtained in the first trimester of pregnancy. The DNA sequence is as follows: TGTGCCAGCACCTGGGGCTCAACTAATGAAAAACTGTTTTTT. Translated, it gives CASTWGSTNEKLFF. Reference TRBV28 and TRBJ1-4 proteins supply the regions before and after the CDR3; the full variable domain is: DVKVTQSSRYLVKRTGEKVFLECVQDMDHENMFWYRQDPGLGLRLIYFSYDVKMKEKGDIPEGYSVSREKKERFSLILESASTNQTSMYLCASTWGSTNEKLFFGSGTQLSVL.